This record covers a single T cell receptor beta chain. Profiled with immunoSEQ multiplex PCR; TCRdb holds only in-frame clones, not every one. Here the sample spans about 2,200,000 clones, approximately 94% being singletons. This sample stems from a study of shared clonotypes between healthy human individuals. Terminally differentiated effector memory CD45RA+ cells were excluded by CCR7 positive selection of CD45RO-negative cells. Germline CDR1 and CDR2: SGHAT and FQDESV (reference sequence). There are 15 residues in the CDR3. V gave up 1 base and J gave up 6 bases; unmatched junction bases: 8. The sequence derives from a man aged 18 to 29 in good health. Some clones in this sample may be carry-over from other donors' samples. Input material: naive CD8+ T cells from PBMCs. The gene calls are TRBV11-1 and TRBJ2-7; TRBD2 matches 8 bases. CDR3 sequence (DNA): TGTGCCAGCAGCTTAGGTGATGAGCGGGAGTCCGAGCAGTACTTC. It translates to CASSLGDERESEQYF.